These 32 T cell receptor beta chains were sequenced from one sample in a study of spatial heterogeneity in lung cancer. Study-wide results and caveats: Counts that tracked tumor mutation counts were those of expanded intratumoral alpha and beta TCRs.

Their specific antigens are unknown. TCRdb reprocessed the 5' RACE reads via MiXCR and lists one record per CDR3 protein. The table includes about 10,000 distinct CDR3 sequences, 5.5% to 7.5% detected once. The time point is: sample taken at primary tumor resection. The sequences come from lung tumor tissue, collected at surgery. The receptor set was obtained from a male donor with early-stage non-small cell lung cancer.

At least ten counts were recorded for this clonotype. This beta chain is off target for a library built for alpha chains, so its abundance means little. The rearrangement joins TRBV6-4 to TRBJ2-4; D may be TRBD1 or TRBD2 (6 bases each). V was clipped by 3 bases and J by 1 base, with 10 bases between them. CDR1 is MRHNA, CDR2 SNTAGT, per germline. The CDR3 has 15 amino acids. CDR3 region: CASSERRGAKNIQYF. CDR3 in DNA: TGTGCCAGCAGTGAGAGGAGGGGGGCCAAAAACATTCAGTACTTC.

For this clonotype: This beta chain is a stray read from a library made for alpha chains; its abundance is not meaningful. The CDR3 here is CASSLATGGQSDTQYF. In nucleotides, the CDR3 is TGTGCCAGCAGCCTCGCGACAGGGGGGCAGTCAGATACGCAGTATTTT. This chain connects TRBV6-2 or TRBV6-3 to TRBJ2-3, with 9 bases that match TRBD1. Per germline, CDR1 MNHEY and CDR2 SVGEGT. The junction had 11 bases not matched to a gene; V was cut back by 6 bases and J by 4 bases. The CDR3 totals 16 residues.

This clonotype was seen ten or more times. A library prepared for alpha chains yielded this beta chain as an off-target read; its size is of little meaning. The chain links TRBV20-1 to TRBJ2-5, with 10 bases that match TRBD2. J was trimmed by 4 bases and V by 4 bases; bases with no gene match: 12. The CDR3 runs 16 residues. Germline V gene data show CDR1 as DFQATT and CDR2 as SNEGSKA (reference sequence). The CDR3 region is CSATYLSGGPGETQYF. The CDR3 nucleotides are TGCAGTGCTACTTACCTTAGCGGGGGGCCCGGAGAGACCCAGTACTTC.

This clonotype was recorded many times. Because this beta chain is a stray read in a library intended to capture alpha chains, its abundance should not be given much weight. This sequence joins TRBV5-5 and TRBJ2-3; the D gene is possibly TRBD2 (6 bases). Germline loops: CDR1 SGHKS, CDR2 YYEKEE (reference sequence). The CDR3 loop spans 14 amino acids. Between the trimmed V and J ends, which lost 0 bases and 4 bases, there was a span of 9 bases. CDR3 protein: CASSLGVAADTQYF. The CDR3 DNA follows: TGTGCCAGCAGCTTGGGAGTAGCGGCAGATACGCAGTATTTT.

Concerning this clonotype itself: This beta chain appears as a stray read in a library generated for alpha chains; its size is not informative. CDR3 in DNA: TGCAGTGCTAGTTACCGTAACACCGGGGAGCTGTTTTTT. It codes for CSASYRNTGELFF. This chain links TRBV20-1 with TRBJ2-2; no reliable D call. The CDR3 length is 13 residues. From germline, CDR1 is DFQATT and CDR2 SNEGSKA (reference sequence). Trimming left V 3 bases short and J 2 bases short, with 7 bases between.

This clonotype was detected many times. A library made for alpha chains picked up this beta chain off target, so its size means little. The V and J genes are TRBV11-2 and TRBJ2-1, with 7 bases that match TRBD2. CDR1 SGHAT and CDR2 FQNNGV come from the germline V gene. J was trimmed by 0 bases and V by 3 bases; bases with no gene match: 5. The CDR3 has 16 residues. DNA of the CDR3: TGTGCCAGCAGCTTGGGCGCGGGGGTCTCCTACAATGAGCAGTTCTTC. Its translation: CASSLGAGVSYNEQFF.

This clonotype was recorded at least ten times. Because the library targeted alpha chains, this beta chain is an off-target read whose size means little. J is TRBJ2-5 and V is TRBV28, with 8 bases aligning to TRBD1. Trimming at V came to 3 bases and at J to 2 bases, leaving 11 bases not matched to a gene. The CDR3 sequence is 17 residues long. In germline, CDR1 is MDHEN, CDR2 SYDVKM. Here the CDR3 reads CASSLTFPGTGQETQYF. The CDR3 DNA follows: TGTGCCAGCAGTTTGACTTTCCCCGGGACAGGACAAGAGACCCAGTACTTC.

In its sample, this clonotype was seen many times. With the library built for alpha chains, this beta chain is off target and its frequency is not meaningful. The DNA for the CDR3 is TGCAGTGCTAGTAGGCCCGGGCCTGGGGCTGGAAACACCATATATTTT. The encoded protein is CSASRPGPGAGNTIYF. The chain is built from TRBV20-1 and TRBJ1-3; D unresolved. Deletions cut 3 bases from V and 2 bases from J, with 17 bases between. The CDR3 is 16 residues long. Germline V gene sequence: CDR1 DFQATT, CDR2 SNEGSKA (reference sequence).

This clonotype occurred many times. This beta chain represents an off-target read in a library built for alpha chains; its size is of limited meaning. The rearrangement links TRBV10-3 to TRBJ2-1; D gene unclear. V gave up 6 bases and J gave up 2 bases, with 11 bases separating them. CDR1 is ENHRY, CDR2 SYGVKD, per germline. CDR3 length: 14 amino acids. The CDR3 sequence is CAISLVSPYNEQFF. The CDR3 region has the DNA TGTGCCATCAGCCTAGTCTCCCCCTACAATGAGCAGTTCTTC.

A few counts support this clonotype. The library was designed around alpha chains, so this beta chain is a stray read whose abundance carries little weight. The genes are TRBV7-9 and TRBJ1-1; no clear D gene. This CDR3 is 12 amino acids long. Germline CDR1 and CDR2: SEHNR and FQNEAQ (reference sequence). Trimming took 5 bases from V and 11 from J, leaving 15 bases between them. DNA for the CDR3: TGTGCCAGCAGCCAAGTCCCGGGAATGGCTTTCTTT. Its protein product is CASSQVPGMAFF.

This clonotype was seen only a few times. This beta chain represents an off-target read in a library built for alpha chains; its size is of limited meaning. The chain links TRBV6-5 to TRBJ2-3; D is unresolved. The CDR3 totals 15 residues. In germline, CDR1 is MNHEY, CDR2 SVGAGI. V gave up 6 bases and J gave up 0 bases, with 13 bases separating them. CDR3 amino acids: CASRLTPTSTDTQYF. The DNA for the CDR3 is TGTGCCAGCAGACTGACCCCTACTAGCACAGATACGCAGTATTTT.

This clonotype was seen repeatedly, ten times or more. The size of this beta chain means little, since it is a stray read in a library made for alpha chains. V gene TRBV11-2 combines with J gene TRBJ2-2; D might be TRBD1 (5 bases). Germline CDR1 and CDR2: SGHAT and FQNNGV. The length of the CDR3 is 15 residues. Trimming stripped 2 bases from V and 4 bases from J, with 11 bases between. The CDR3 region is CASSLQGRSTGELFF. DNA of the CDR3: TGTGCCAGCAGCTTACAGGGAAGATCCACCGGGGAGCTGTTTTTT.

This clonotype was detected ten times or more. Since the library was made to target alpha chains, this beta chain is a stray read and its abundance is not meaningful. This rearrangement joins TRBV6-6 to TRBJ2-7, with a tentative D call TRBD2 (5 bases). Trimming took 7 bases from V and 5 from J, leaving 9 bases between them. Germline V gene sequence: CDR1 MNHNY, CDR2 SVGAGI (reference sequence). The CDR3 runs 11 residues. The CDR3 reads CASTRGNEQYF. The CDR3 nucleotides read TGTGCCAGCACCCGGGGAAACGAGCAGTACTTC.

This clonotype occurred many times. Since it is a stray read in a library aimed at alpha chains, this beta chain has a size that is not meaningful. This chain connects TRBV25-1 to TRBJ2-5; D perhaps matches TRBD2 (5 bases). The CDR3 length is 12 residues. Looked up from germline, CDR1 is MGHDK and CDR2 is SYGVNS. Trimming stripped 2 bases from V and 5 bases from J, with 6 bases between. The CDR3 nucleotides read TGTGCCAGCAGTGAAGGCGGGGAGACCCAGTACTTC. Protein sequence: CASSEGGETQYF.

This clonotype was found a few times. This beta chain lies outside the target of a library built for alpha chains; its clone size means little. This sequence joins TRBV30 and TRBJ2-6; TRBD2 matches at 11 bases. The junction had 6 bases not matched to a gene; V was cut back by 8 bases and J by 0 bases. The CDR3 has 16 residues. CDR1 is GTSNPN, CDR2 SVGIG, per germline (reference sequence). The CDR3 sequence: CARTSGGLSGANVLTF. The CDR3 coding sequence is TGTGCCCGAACTAGCGGGGGCCTCTCTGGGGCCAACGTCCTGACTTTC. Supplemented by reference TRBV30 and TRBJ2-6, the full variable domain reads SQTIHQWPATLVQPVGSPLSLECTVEGTSNPNLYWYRQAAGRGLQLLFYSVGIGQISSEVPQNLSASRPQDRQFILSSKKLLLSDSGFYLCARTSGGLSGANVLTFGAGSRLTVL.

The sample holds many counts of this clonotype. Because this beta chain is a stray read in a library intended to capture alpha chains, its abundance should not be given much weight. The chain is built from TRBV20-1 and TRBJ1-6, with 10 bases identical to TRBD1. CDR3 size: 15 residues. With V trimmed by 3 bases and J by 10 bases, 9 bases remained unmatched. Germline V gene data show CDR1 as DFQATT and CDR2 as SNEGSKA (reference sequence). CDR3 amino acids: CSASRRRTGGSPLHF. The DNA of the CDR3 is TGCAGTGCTAGTCGGCGTAGGACAGGGGGATCACCCCTCCACTTT.

This clonotype has at least ten counts. For a library built for alpha chains, this beta chain is a stray read; little rests on its size. This chain uses TRBV28 with TRBJ1-1; D is perhaps TRBD1 (6 bases). From germline, CDR1 is MDHEN and CDR2 SYDVKM. The germline V and J ends were trimmed by 5 bases and 3 bases, with 10 bases remaining between them. CDR3 size: 13 residues. Written as DNA, the CDR3 is TGTGCCAGCAGTCTAAACAGGGACACTGAAGCTTTCTTT. Its translation is CASSLNRDTEAFF.

By sample share, this clonotype is medium-sized. The library was prepared for alpha chains; this beta chain is a stray read, so its frequency means little. The J gene is TRBJ1-5, the V gene TRBV19, with D perhaps matching TRBD1 (5 bases). CDR1 LNHDA and CDR2 SQIVND come from the germline V gene (reference sequence). The CDR3 covers 14 residues. V dropped 5 bases and J dropped 2 bases, with 10 bases sitting between them. CDR3 in amino acids: CASSQGLGNQPQHF. The CDR3 nucleotides are TGTGCCAGTAGTCAGGGTTTGGGCAATCAGCCCCAGCATTTT.

This clonotype was counted at least ten times. This beta chain came through as a stray read in a library set up for alpha chains, and its size says little. The J gene is TRBJ2-3, the V gene TRBV27; no reliable D call. The germline V gene encodes CDR1 MNHEY and CDR2 SMNVEV (reference sequence). V was clipped by 5 bases and J by 4 bases, with 16 bases between them. CDR3 length: 15 residues. The CDR3 DNA sequence: TGTGCCAGCAGTCCCGTGTCTGGCAGGCCAGATACGCAGTATTTT. Translated, it gives CASSPVSGRPDTQYF.

Concerning this clonotype: Because this beta chain is a stray read in a library intended to capture alpha chains, its abundance should not be given much weight. V usage is TRBV29-1 and J usage is TRBJ1-1; D ambiguous. The CDR3 is 12 amino acids. Per germline, CDR1 SQVTM and CDR2 ANQGSEA. V was shortened by 7 bases and J by 9 bases, with 18 bases between the two germline ends. DNA for the CDR3: TGCAGCGCCCTCGACCAAAAAACGAAAGCTTTCTTT. Amino acid sequence: CSALDQKTKAFF.

This clonotype was recorded at least ten times. This beta chain is an unintended read in a library built for alpha chains; its size means little. The chain couples TRBV5-5 to TRBJ1-1; D is possibly TRBD1 (6 bases). Germline V CDR1 and CDR2: SGHKS, YYEKEE (reference sequence). The germline V and J ends were trimmed by 0 bases and 7 bases, with 13 bases remaining between them. The CDR3 spans 14 residues. CDR3 protein: CASSLAAGAREAFF. The CDR3, as DNA: TGTGCCAGCAGCTTGGCCGCAGGGGCCCGTGAAGCTTTCTTT.

As concerns this clonotype: This beta chain represents an off-target read in a library built for alpha chains; its size is of limited meaning. The chain is built from TRBV15 and TRBJ2-5, with D possibly being TRBD1 or TRBD2 (5 bases each). V lost 1 base and J 5 bases, leaving 17 bases between the germline ends. The CDR3 contains 16 residues. The germline gives CDR1 LNHNV, CDR2 YYDKDF (reference sequence). CDR3 in amino acids: CATSRAPIRDGETQYF. CDR3 DNA: TGTGCCACCAGCAGAGCGCCCATCAGGGACGGGGAGACCCAGTACTTC.

This clonotype was counted ten times or more. Found in a library prepared for alpha chains, this beta chain is an off-target read, and its abundance has little meaning. The chain joins TRBV28 to TRBJ1-1; TRBD1 matches 8 bases. The CDR3 consists of 15 residues. The V gene end was trimmed by 5 bases and the J gene end by 4 bases; junction bases not matched to a gene: 9. CDR1 MDHEN and CDR2 SYDVKM come from the germline V gene. This CDR3 reads CASSPDRGVFTEAFF. The DNA of the CDR3 is TGTGCCAGCAGTCCAGACAGGGGAGTTTTCACTGAAGCTTTCTTT.

The sample holds many counts of this clonotype. Because the library targeted alpha chains, this beta chain is an off-target read whose size means little. This chain links TRBV6-1 with TRBJ1-1, with 7 bases matching TRBD1. V was clipped by 4 bases and J by 4 bases; unmatched bases: 6. Germline lookup yields CDR1 MNHNS and CDR2 SASEGT. The CDR3 runs to 14 residues. This chain's CDR3 is CASSGQGGSTEAFF. The CDR3 region has the DNA TGTGCCAGCAGTGGCCAGGGGGGTTCCACTGAAGCTTTCTTT.

This clonotype has ten or more counts. The library was designed around alpha chains, so this beta chain is a stray read whose abundance carries little weight. The chain carries TRBV30 and TRBJ1-3; no clear D. The V end lost 1 base, the J end lost 0 bases, and 7 bases lay between the germline ends. This CDR3 has 14 residues. Germline V gives CDR1 GTSNPN, CDR2 SVGIG (reference sequence). The CDR3 DNA reads as TGTGCCTGGAGTGCCCAATTCTCTGGAAACACCATATATTTT. Its translation is CAWSAQFSGNTIYF.

A remark on this clonotype: In a library made to pick up alpha chains, this beta chain is a stray read with a size that means little. The chain uses TRBV9 and TRBJ1-1; D remains unclear. The CDR3 is 14 amino acids. Germline V gene lookup returns CDR1 SGDLS and CDR2 YYNGEE. Trimming cost V 1 base and J 3 bases, with 10 bases left between them. The CDR3 DNA is TGTGCCAGCAGCGTACAACCGGCGGACACTGAAGCTTTCTTT. This sequence encodes CASSVQPADTEAFF. The full variable domain, rest sourced from reference TRBV9 and TRBJ1-1, is DSGVTQTPKHLITATGQRVTLRCSPRSGDLSVYWYQQSLDQGLQFLIQYYNGEERAKGNILERFSAQQFPDLHSELNLSSLELGDSALYFCASSVQPADTEAFFGQGTRLTVV.

This clonotype was counted ten times or more. This beta chain is an off-target read within a library intended for alpha chains, so its frequency means little. The V gene is TRBV11-2, the J gene TRBJ2-1, with unresolved D. Trimming cost V 3 bases and J 4 bases, with 10 bases left between them. Germline lookup yields CDR1 SGHAT and CDR2 FQNNGV. The CDR3 spans 14 residues. The CDR3 spells CASSFGPSYNEQFF. The CDR3 DNA follows: TGTGCCAGCAGCTTTGGCCCATCTTACAATGAGCAGTTCTTC.

By share, this clonotype counts as medium-sized. Little can be read into the size of this beta chain, an off-target read in a library designed for alpha chains. The rearrangement uses TRBV18 and TRBJ1-1; D remains ambiguous. With 1 base removed from V and 4 bases from J, the gap between germline ends came to 13 bases. Germline V gene lookup returns CDR1 KGHSH and CDR2 LQKENI. The CDR3 has 15 residues. CDR3 loop: CASSPRAQEGTEAFF. The CDR3 DNA is TGTGCCAGCTCACCACGAGCGCAGGAGGGCACTGAAGCTTTCTTT.

At least ten counts were recorded for this clonotype. The library was prepared for alpha chains; this beta chain is a stray read, so its frequency means little. The J gene is TRBJ2-7, the V gene TRBV13; D perhaps matches TRBD2 (6 bases). This CDR3 contains 14 residues. CDR1 is PRHDT, CDR2 FYEKMQ, per germline (reference sequence). With 5 bases removed from V and 2 bases from J, the gap between germline ends came to 13 bases. This CDR3 reads CASSAGTPTYEQYF. CDR3 DNA: TGTGCCAGCAGCGCAGGGACTCCGACCTACGAGCAGTACTTC.

The sample holds many counts of this clonotype. This beta chain slipped into a library made for alpha chains as a stray read, so its size is not meaningful. This chain connects TRBV5-5 to TRBJ2-7, with D possibly TRBD1 on 5 matching bases. In germline, CDR1 is SGHKS, CDR2 YYEKEE (reference sequence). The ends were cut back, 3 bases at V and 3 bases at J, with 7 bases in the middle. This CDR3 contains 12 residues. CDR3 DNA: TGTGCCAGCAGCTCCGACAGCTACGAGCAGTACGTC. This gives the protein CASSSDSYEQYV.

This clonotype was counted ten times or more. This beta chain is an off-target read within a library intended for alpha chains, so its frequency means little. This chain connects TRBV20-1 to TRBJ2-2, with unresolved D. Germline assignment: CDR1 DFQATT and CDR2 SNEGSKA (reference sequence). The CDR3 is made up of 14 amino acids. The V gene lost 2 bases and the J gene lost 1 base, with 8 bases spanning the gap. The CDR3 here is CSARFRGNTGELFF. CDR3 DNA: TGCAGTGCTAGATTTAGAGGGAACACCGGGGAGCTGTTTTTT.

At least ten counts were recorded for this clonotype. This beta chain slipped into a library made for alpha chains as a stray read, so its size is not meaningful. The chain recombines TRBV12-3 or TRBV12-4 with TRBJ1-5; D uncertain. CDR3 length: 14 amino acids. The V gene lost 2 bases and the J gene lost 0 bases, with 5 bases spanning the gap. CDR3 in amino acids: CASSLRNSNQPQHF. The CDR3 bases are TGTGCCAGCAGTTTACGGAATAGCAATCAGCCCCAGCATTTT.